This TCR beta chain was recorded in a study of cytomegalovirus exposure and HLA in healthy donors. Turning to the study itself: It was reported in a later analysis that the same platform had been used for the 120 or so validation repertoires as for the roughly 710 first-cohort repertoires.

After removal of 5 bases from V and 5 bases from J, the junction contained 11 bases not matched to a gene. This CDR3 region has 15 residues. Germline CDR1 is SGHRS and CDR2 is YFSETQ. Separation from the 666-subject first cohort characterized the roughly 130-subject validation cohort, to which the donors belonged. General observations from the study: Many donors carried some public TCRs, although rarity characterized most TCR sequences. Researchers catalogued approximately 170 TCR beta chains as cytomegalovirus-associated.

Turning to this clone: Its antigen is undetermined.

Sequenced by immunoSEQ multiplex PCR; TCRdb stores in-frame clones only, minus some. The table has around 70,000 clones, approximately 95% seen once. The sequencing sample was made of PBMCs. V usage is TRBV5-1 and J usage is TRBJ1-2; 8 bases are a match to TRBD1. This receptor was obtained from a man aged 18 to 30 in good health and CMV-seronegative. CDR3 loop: CASSASGGAGYGYTF. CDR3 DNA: TGCGCCAGCAGTGCTTCAGGGGGCGCGGGGTATGGCTACACCTTC.